This TCR beta chain was obtained from a study of blood T cell repertoires in COVID-19. Looking at the study overall: COVID-19 samples from acute and convalescent phases originated in the United States, Italy and Spain.

Germline loops: CDR1 SGHRS, CDR2 YFSETQ. There are 18 residues in the CDR3. V lost 0 bases and J lost 7; bases outside the gene matches: 14. Here immunoSEQ multiplex PCR was the method, and the copy in TCRdb shows in-frame clones only, minus some. The data hold around 140,000 clones, with 87% observed a single time. The genes are TRBV5-1 and TRBJ2-1, with 9 bases lining up with TRBD2. Material: peripheral blood. The receptor's source is a man aged 50-60 years with active COVID-19. CDR3 in amino acids: CASSLGAGRGGLGNEQFF. In DNA form, the CDR3 reads TGCGCCAGCAGCTTGGGAGCTGGGCGGGGGGGCCTGGGTAATGAGCAGTTCTTC.